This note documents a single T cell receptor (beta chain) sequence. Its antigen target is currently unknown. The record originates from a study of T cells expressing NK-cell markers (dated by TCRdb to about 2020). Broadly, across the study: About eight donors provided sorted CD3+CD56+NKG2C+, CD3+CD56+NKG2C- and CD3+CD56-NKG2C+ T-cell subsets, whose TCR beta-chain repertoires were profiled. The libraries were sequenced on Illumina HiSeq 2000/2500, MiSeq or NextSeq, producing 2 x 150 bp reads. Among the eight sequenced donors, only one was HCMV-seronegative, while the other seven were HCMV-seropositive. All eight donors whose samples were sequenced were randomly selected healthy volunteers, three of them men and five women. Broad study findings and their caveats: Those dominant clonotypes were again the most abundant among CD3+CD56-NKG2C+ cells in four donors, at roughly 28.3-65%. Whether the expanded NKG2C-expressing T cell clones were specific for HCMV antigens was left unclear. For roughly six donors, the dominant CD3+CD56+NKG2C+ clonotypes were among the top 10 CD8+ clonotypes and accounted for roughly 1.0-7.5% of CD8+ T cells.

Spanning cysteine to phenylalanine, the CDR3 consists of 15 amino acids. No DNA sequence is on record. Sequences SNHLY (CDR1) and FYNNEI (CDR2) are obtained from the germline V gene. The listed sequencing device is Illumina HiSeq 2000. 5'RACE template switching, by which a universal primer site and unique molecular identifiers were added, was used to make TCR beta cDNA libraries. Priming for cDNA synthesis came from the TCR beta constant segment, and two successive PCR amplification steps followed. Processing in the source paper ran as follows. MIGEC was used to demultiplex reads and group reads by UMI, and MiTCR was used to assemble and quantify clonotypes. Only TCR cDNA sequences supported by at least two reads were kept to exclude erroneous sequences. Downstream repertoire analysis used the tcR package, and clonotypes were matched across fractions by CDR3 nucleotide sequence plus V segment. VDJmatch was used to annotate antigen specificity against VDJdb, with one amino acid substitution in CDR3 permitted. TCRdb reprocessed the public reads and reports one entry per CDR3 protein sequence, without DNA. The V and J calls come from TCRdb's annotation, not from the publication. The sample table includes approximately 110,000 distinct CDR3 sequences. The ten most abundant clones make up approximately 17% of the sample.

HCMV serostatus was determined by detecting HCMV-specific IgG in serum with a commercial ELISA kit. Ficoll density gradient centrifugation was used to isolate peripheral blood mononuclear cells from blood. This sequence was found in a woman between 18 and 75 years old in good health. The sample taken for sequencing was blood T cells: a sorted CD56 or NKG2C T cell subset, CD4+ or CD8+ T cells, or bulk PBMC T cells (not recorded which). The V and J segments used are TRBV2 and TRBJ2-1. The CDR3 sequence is CASSERQDVGNEQFF.